The 27 T cell receptor beta chains listed next were all sequenced from one sample in a study of blood T cell repertoires in COVID-19. Produced via immunoSEQ multiplex PCR; TCRdb's table is partial and in-frame only. The sample contains about 67,000 clones, 86% of which appear only once. The specimen sequenced was peripheral blood. These receptors all come from a man aged 50 to 60 with active COVID-19.

The genes are TRBV28 and TRBJ1-2; TRBD1 aligns across 8 bases. The germline V gene has CDR1 MDHEN and CDR2 SYDVKM. Trimming at V came to 5 bases and at J to 0 bases, leaving 5 bases not matched to a gene. The CDR3 extends over 15 amino acids. The CDR3 protein is CASSEPGQANYGYTF. CDR3 in DNA: TGTGCCAGCAGTGAACCGGGACAGGCTAACTATGGCTACACCTTC.

This chain uses TRBV19 with TRBJ1-5, with a weak D call TRBD1 (6 bases). CDR1 and CDR2 from the germline V gene are LNHDA and SQIVND (reference sequence). The V end was cut by 6 bases, the J end by 7 bases, with 19 bases between. CDR3 size: 15 residues. CDR3 nucleotide sequence: TGTGCCAGTAGAGCATTACAGGGTAGTAGACAGCCCCAGCATTTT. This encodes CASRALQGSRQPQHF. Variable domain in full (rest from reference TRBV19 and TRBJ1-5): DGGITQSPKYLFRKEGQNVTLSCEQNLNHDAMYWYRQDPGQGLRLIYYSQIVNDFQKGDIAEGYSVSREKKESFPLTVTSAQKNPTAFYLCASRALQGSRQPQHFGDGTRLSIL.

This clone was recorded a few times. Written as DNA, the CDR3 is TGTGCCAGCAGAGCAAGGGAGGGGAGCTCCTACGAGCAGTACTTC. It translates to CASRAREGSSYEQYF. The rearrangement uses TRBV28 and TRBJ2-7, with 7 bases lining up with TRBD2. The CDR3 is 15 residues long. Germline V CDR1 and CDR2: MDHEN, SYDVKM. The V gene end was trimmed by 6 bases and the J gene end by 0 bases; junction bases not matched to a gene: 8.

V usage is TRBV7-3 and J usage is TRBJ2-3; 13 bases match TRBD2. The V gene's germline CDR1 is SGHTA and CDR2 FQGTGA. J lost 7 bases, V lost 5 bases, and 6 bases had no gene match. The CDR3 length is 15 residues. The chain's CDR3 is CASSRTSGGANTQYF. The CDR3 DNA sequence: TGTGCCAGCAGCCGCACTAGCGGGGGGGCTAATACGCAGTATTTT.

This chain joins TRBV5-4 and TRBJ1-5, with a possible D match to TRBD1 (5 bases). CDR3 length equals 13 residues. Trimming shortened V by 0 bases and J by 7 bases, and 8 bases separated the two germline ends. Germline values: CDR1 SGHNT, CDR2 YYREEE (reference sequence). The CDR3 bases are TGTGCCAGCAGCTTGGGCAGGGCACAGCCCCAGCATTTT. Protein product: CASSLGRAQPQHF.

This clone was seen only a few times. V and J are TRBV12-5 and TRBJ2-4, with 7 positions matching TRBD2. Germline V gene lookup returns CDR1 LGHNT and CDR2 FRNRAP. This CDR3 has 15 amino acids. Losses at the gene ends were 5 bases for V and 9 bases for J; bases not matched to a gene: 13. The CDR3 nucleotides read TGTGCTAGTGGTCCGCCCGGGACTACTCAAATCATTCAGTACTTC. Translation gives CASGPPGTTQIIQYF.

CDR3 DNA: TGCAGCGCCCGGACAGGGATCACTGAAGCTTTCTTT. Encoded protein: CSARTGITEAFF. This sequence joins TRBV29-1 and TRBJ1-1, with 8 nucleotides matching TRBD1. Germline CDR1 and CDR2: SQVTM and ANQGSEA. V dropped 7 bases and J dropped 4; count of bases not matched to a gene: 5. The CDR3 runs 12 residues.

This clone was seen once. This chain joins TRBV6-5 and TRBJ1-2, with D tentatively TRBD1 (5 bases). The germline gives CDR1 MNHEY, CDR2 SVGAGI. Between the trimmed V and J ends, which lost 6 bases and 3 bases, there was a span of 11 bases. CDR3 size: 13 residues. This CDR3 is CASRRDSYYGYTF. The CDR3 DNA reads as TGTGCCAGCAGGAGGGACTCCTACTATGGCTACACCTTC.

This chain uses TRBV30 with TRBJ2-3, with D possibly being TRBD2 (6 bases). Trimming pared 2 bases from V and 4 bases from J, leaving 13 bases between. The CDR3 has 14 amino acids. In germline, CDR1 is GTSNPN, CDR2 SVGIG (reference sequence). The CDR3 DNA follows: TGTGCCTGGAGTCCGACTAGGTTGGCAGATACGCAGTATTTT. Protein product: CAWSPTRLADTQYF.

The chain uses TRBV29-1 and TRBJ1-1; the D gene is possibly TRBD1 (5 bases). Trimming took off 3 bases at V and 5 bases at J, with 16 bases between the two ends. Looked up from germline, CDR1 is SQVTM and CDR2 is ANQGSEA. This CDR3 has 14 residues. As DNA, the CDR3 is TGCAGCGTTGACTCGTTTATCAGGGAAACTGAAGCTTTCTTT. Translated: CSVDSFIRETEAFF.

V usage is TRBV4-2 and J usage is TRBJ1-1; D is possibly TRBD1 (6 bases). The CDR3 covers 16 residues. CDR1 and CDR2 (germline): LGHNA, YNFKEQ. V was shortened by 1 base and J by 0 bases, with 12 bases between the two germline ends. CDR3 in amino acids: CASSQVGGRMNTEAFF. The CDR3 DNA reads TGTGCCAGCAGCCAAGTTGGGGGCCGCATGAACACTGAAGCTTTCTTT.

The chain is built from TRBV5-4 and TRBJ2-1; possibly TRBD2 for D (6 bases). CDR3 length: 16 amino acids. Per germline, CDR1 SGHNT and CDR2 YYREEE (reference sequence). The V gene lost 4 bases and the J gene lost 3 bases, with 17 bases spanning the gap. This CDR3 reads CASSTGSSGNYNEQFF. The CDR3 coding sequence is TGTGCCAGCAGCACGGGTAGTAGCGGAAACTACAATGAGCAGTTCTTC.

This chain joins TRBV7-8 and TRBJ2-2, with TRBD2 matching 8 bases. The CDR3 has 16 amino acids. Germline V gene data show CDR1 as SGHVS and CDR2 as FQNEAQ. The ends lost 5 bases at V and 1 base at J; junction bases unmatched: 6. The CDR3 DNA sequence: TGTGCCAGCAGCCTTCGTCTAGCGGGGAACACCGGGGAGCTGTTTTTT. This encodes CASSLRLAGNTGELFF.

The rearrangement uses TRBV7-8 and TRBJ1-5; weak D call: TRBD1 (5 bases). The V gene's germline CDR1 is SGHVS and CDR2 FQNEAQ. Trimming took 5 bases from V and 6 from J, leaving 14 bases between them. CDR3 length: 14 amino acids. CDR3: CASSLQGSAQPQHF. CDR3 DNA sequence: TGTGCCAGCAGCCTCCAGGGTAGTGCTCAGCCCCAGCATTTT.

The chain has TRBV5-1 and TRBJ2-3, with 10 bases matching TRBD2. Germline assignment: CDR1 SGHRS and CDR2 YFSETQ. CDR3 length equals 15 residues. The junction had 3 bases not matched to a gene; V was cut back by 1 base and J by 4 bases. CDR3 in amino acids: CASSLSGGASDTQYF. The CDR3 DNA reads TGCGCCAGCAGCTTGAGCGGGGGGGCCTCAGATACGCAGTATTTT.

This clone was observed a few times. This sequence joins TRBV9 and TRBJ2-6; no clear D gene. The V gene lost 3 bases and the J gene lost 3 bases, with 13 bases spanning the gap. Germline CDR1 and CDR2: SGDLS and YYNGEE. The CDR3 runs 16 residues. Here the CDR3 reads CASSAQQRGGANVLTF. Written as DNA, the CDR3 is TGTGCCAGCAGCGCCCAACAAAGAGGTGGGGCCAACGTCCTGACTTTC.

The chain uses TRBV7-2 and TRBJ2-6; D not resolved. This CDR3 contains 15 residues. V was trimmed by 5 bases and J by 0 bases, leaving 8 bases between them. Per germline, CDR1 SGHTA and CDR2 FQGNSA. CDR3 coding DNA: TGTGCCAGCAGCCCTAACCCCTCTGGGGCCAACGTCCTGACTTTC. It specifies CASSPNPSGANVLTF.

The chain joins TRBV28 to TRBJ2-4, with TRBD1 matching over 9 bases. The CDR3 consists of 15 residues. Germline CDR1 is MDHEN and CDR2 is SYDVKM. V shed 7 bases and J 14 bases; nucleotides not matched to a gene: 18. DNA for the CDR3: TGTGCCAGCACCGAAACGACAGGGGGGTACGGATCCGAGTACTTC. Its protein product is CASTETTGGYGSEYF. The full variable domain, completed using reference TRBV28 and TRBJ2-4, is DVKVTQSSRYLVKRTGEKVFLECVQDMDHENMFWYRQDPGLGLRLIYFSYDVKMKEKGDIPEGYSVSREKKERFSLILESASTNQTSMYLCASTETTGGYGSEYFGAGTRLSVL.

The chain employs TRBV6-2 or TRBV6-3 and TRBJ1-4; the match to TRBD1 covers 10 bases. This CDR3 comprises 16 residues. Germline V CDR1 and CDR2: MNHEY, SVGEGT. Unmatched junction bases numbered 9, after V lost 5 bases and J lost 6 bases. The DNA for the CDR3 is TGTGCCAGCAGTGCCGGGACAGGGGCGCGCTATGAAAAACTGTTTTTT. This translates into CASSAGTGARYEKLFF.

This clone appeared a single time. V and J are TRBV10-3 and TRBJ2-2, with a tentative D call TRBD2 (6 bases). This CDR3 is 13 amino acids long. Germline-derived CDR1 and CDR2 are ENHRY and SYGVKD. V shed 10 bases and J shed 6 bases, with 15 bases lying between them. CDR3 sequence reads: CATRGSQSGELFF. CDR3 in DNA: TGTGCCACCCGGGGGAGCCAATCCGGGGAGCTGTTTTTT.

The chain is built from TRBV27 and TRBJ2-7; possibly TRBD1 for D (5 bases). Germline V gene lookup returns CDR1 MNHEY and CDR2 SMNVEV (reference sequence). The CDR3 runs to 15 residues. The V end was cut by 3 bases, the J end by 4 bases, with 16 bases between. The DNA of the CDR3 is TGTGCCAGCAGTTTCTTGGCAGGGCAGATGTACGAGCAGTACTTC. It is translated as CASSFLAGQMYEQYF.

The chain is built from TRBV2 and TRBJ2-1, with D tentatively TRBD2 (6 bases). The CDR3 length is 15 residues. Trimming left V 4 bases short and J 0 bases short, with 10 bases between. In germline, CDR1 is SNHLY, CDR2 FYNNEI. The CDR3 loop is CASSVSGLSYNEQFF. CDR3 DNA: TGTGCCAGCAGTGTTAGCGGCCTCTCCTACAATGAGCAGTTCTTC.

CDR3 sequence (DNA): TGTGCCAGCAGTTTATCGGGTCCTTACCGCGGGGGAACCGGGGAGCTGTTTTTT. Its translation is CASSLSGPYRGGTGELFF. The gene calls are TRBV27 and TRBJ2-2, with 7 positions matching TRBD2. The CDR3 runs to 18 residues. Germline V CDR1 and CDR2: MNHEY, SMNVEV (reference sequence). Trimming cost V 0 bases and J 5 bases; bases outside gene matches: 12.

The CDR3, as DNA: TGTGCCAGCAGTGCATGGGGACAGGGTGTAGAGCAGTACTTC. The encoded protein is CASSAWGQGVEQYF. The chain combines TRBV2 with TRBJ2-7; 9 bases match TRBD1. The germline gives CDR1 SNHLY, CDR2 FYNNEI. The length of the CDR3 is 14 residues. Trimming removed 4 bases from V and 7 bases from J; junction bases left unmatched: 8.

The J gene is TRBJ1-1, the V gene TRBV6-2 or TRBV6-3; D might be TRBD1 (5 bases). CDR1 and CDR2 from the germline V gene are MNHEY and SVGEGT. The length of the CDR3 is 14 residues. V lost 2 bases, J lost 7 bases, and 14 bases lay in between. The CDR3: CASSYVRGLIEAFF. The CDR3 DNA reads as TGTGCCAGCAGTTACGTCCGGGGGTTGATTGAAGCTTTCTTT.

The rearrangement joins TRBV28 to TRBJ2-5; 9 nucleotides line up with TRBD1. J gave up 5 bases and V 7 bases, and 11 bases lay outside the gene matches. Germline CDR1 reads MDHEN; CDR2 reads SYDVKM. The CDR3 covers 15 residues. CDR3 nucleotide sequence: TGTGCCAGCACTAGGGGGACAGGGAGTTGGGAGACCCAGTACTTC. It codes for CASTRGTGSWETQYF.

The chain is built from TRBV5-1 and TRBJ1-4; TRBD1 matches at 8 bases. Germline V gene sequence: CDR1 SGHRS, CDR2 YFSETQ. The CDR3 loop spans 18 amino acids. The ends lost 5 bases at V and 0 bases at J; junction bases unmatched: 12. The CDR3 bases are TGCGCCAGCAGTTTTTTACCAGGGGGCCCTGCAACTAATGAAAAACTGTTTTTT. Translation: CASSFLPGGPATNEKLFF.